Shown below are 29 T cell receptor beta chains from a single sample sequenced in a study of shared clonotypes between healthy human individuals. Assay: immunoSEQ multiplex PCR; the TCRdb copy retains only in-frame clones and omits some. Of about 2.3 million clones in the sample, 90% to 95% are singletons; the top ten hold roughly 0.36%. The source material was naive CD4+ T cells from PBMCs. The subset here: CD45RA+ positively selected. The receptors here all came from a man younger than 35 in good health. Some clones in this sample may be carry-over from other donors' samples.

This clone was detected only once. The J gene is TRBJ2-7, the V gene TRBV7-2, with 7 bases fitting TRBD2. V was pared by 5 bases and J by 7 bases, with 8 bases of the junction left unmatched. The CDR3 runs 13 residues. Germline CDR1 SGHTA, CDR2 FQGNSA. The CDR3 DNA is TGTGCCAGCAGCAGGGAGGGCCTTTCGGAGCAGTACTTC. Amino acid sequence: CASSREGLSEQYF. Together with reference TRBV7-2 and TRBJ2-7, the CDR3 gives the full variable domain: GAGVSQSPSNKVTEKGKDVELRCDPISGHTALYWYRQSLGQGLEFLIYFQGNSAPDKSGLPSDRFSAERTGGSVSTLTIQRTQQEDSAVYLCASSREGLSEQYFGPGTRLTVT.

Regarding this clone: The identical CDR3 is also encoded by other nucleotide sequences in the sample. This rearrangement joins TRBV28 to TRBJ2-1; 11 bases line up with TRBD2. Per the germline V gene, CDR1 is MDHEN and CDR2 is SYDVKM. V was clipped by 6 bases and J by 3 bases; unmatched bases: 7. The CDR3 extends over 16 amino acids. This CDR3 is CASSSRLAGHYNEQFF. In nucleotides, the CDR3 is TGTGCCAGCAGCTCAAGACTAGCGGGACACTACAATGAGCAGTTCTTC.

V and J are TRBV5-1 and TRBJ1-4, with D possibly matching TRBD1 (6 bases). The CDR3 extends over 15 amino acids. Germline V gene sequence: CDR1 SGHRS, CDR2 YFSETQ. Trimming pared 4 bases from V and 5 bases from J, leaving 15 bases between. The CDR3 DNA follows: TGCGCCAGCAGCCCAAATGGGGGGCGGAATGAAAAACTGTTTTTT. Encoded protein: CASSPNGGRNEKLFF.

The V call is TRBV30, the J call TRBJ2-3, with TRBD2 matching 7 bases. With 2 bases clipped from V and 1 base from J, the junction kept 6 bases outside the gene matches. Germline V gives CDR1 GTSNPN, CDR2 SVGIG (reference sequence). This CDR3 comprises 15 residues. The CDR3 DNA reads as TGTGCCTGGAGTCTGGCTAGCGGACGCACAGATACGCAGTATTTT. Its protein is CAWSLASGRTDTQYF.

The chain uses TRBV6-1 and TRBJ2-7; D gene unclear. The germline CDR1 and CDR2 sequences are MNHNS and SASEGT. This CDR3 has 13 amino acids. Trimming removed 2 bases at V and 2 bases at J, with 7 bases between. In nucleotides, the CDR3 is TGTGCCAGCAGTGAACTCAGCCCCTACGAGCAGTACTTC. This translates into CASSELSPYEQYF.

DNA for the CDR3: TGTGCCAGCAGGGTAGTCAGGAACACTGAAGCTTTCTTT. This codes for CASRVVRNTEAFF. The rearrangement links TRBV27 to TRBJ1-1; D is unclear. Germline CDR1 and CDR2: MNHEY and SMNVEV (reference sequence). This CDR3 has 13 residues. The V end lost 6 bases, the J end lost 1 base, and 9 bases lay between the germline ends.

The chain employs TRBV6-4 and TRBJ2-1, with D unclear. Germline CDR1 and CDR2: MRHNA and SNTAGT. Trimming pared 2 bases from V and 9 bases from J, leaving 11 bases between. The CDR3 has 13 amino acids. The CDR3 reads CASSDRYRSEQFF. In DNA, the CDR3 is TGTGCCAGCAGTGACAGGTACCGCAGTGAGCAGTTCTTC.

The chain couples TRBV28 to TRBJ2-7, with a tentative D call TRBD1 (6 bases). V dropped 6 bases and J dropped 2 bases, with 11 bases sitting between them. The CDR3 is 13 amino acids. Germline lookup yields CDR1 MDHEN and CDR2 SYDVKM. Here the CDR3 reads CASRSGQTYEQYF. CDR3 DNA: TGTGCCAGCAGGAGCGGACAGACCTACGAGCAGTACTTC. Based on the CDR3 plus reference TRBV28 and TRBJ2-7, the full variable domain is DVKVTQSSRYLVKRTGEKVFLECVQDMDHENMFWYRQDPGLGLRLIYFSYDVKMKEKGDIPEGYSVSREKKERFSLILESASTNQTSMYLCASRSGQTYEQYFGPGTRLTVT.

V is TRBV5-4 and J is TRBJ2-1; 9 bases match TRBD2. Germline CDR1 reads SGHNT; CDR2 reads YYREEE (reference sequence). The CDR3 consists of 17 residues. The trim removed 4 bases at V and 0 bases at J, leaving 8 bases unmatched. Here the CDR3 reads CASSPTSGGPSYNEQFF. The CDR3 DNA reads TGTGCCAGCAGCCCGACTAGCGGAGGCCCCTCCTACAATGAGCAGTTCTTC.

Details on this clone: This CDR3 is also generated by other DNA sequences in the sample. V gene TRBV5-4 combines with J gene TRBJ1-2, with 8 nucleotides matching TRBD1. This CDR3 has 13 amino acids. With 1 base clipped from V and 7 bases from J, the junction kept 3 bases outside the gene matches. Looked up from germline, CDR1 is SGHNT and CDR2 is YYREEE (reference sequence). The CDR3 sequence: CASSLTGGSGYTF. Here the CDR3 DNA reads TGTGCCAGCAGCTTGACAGGGGGAAGTGGCTACACCTTC.

V and J are TRBV27 and TRBJ2-1; TRBD1 matches 7 bases. V dropped 5 bases and J dropped 4; count of bases not matched to a gene: 11. This CDR3 region has 16 residues. Per the germline V gene, CDR1 is MNHEY and CDR2 is SMNVEV (reference sequence). The CDR3 sequence is CASSPWTGINYNEQFF. The CDR3 coding sequence is TGTGCCAGCAGTCCGTGGACAGGAATAAATTACAATGAGCAGTTCTTC.

The chain carries TRBV11-2 and TRBJ2-7, with 7 bases identical to TRBD2. CDR3 length: 14 residues. CDR1 and CDR2 (germline): SGHAT, FQNNGV. V lost 5 bases, J lost 6 bases, and 10 bases stayed unmatched. Written as DNA, the CDR3 is TGTGCCAGCAGCGAAACCAGACTAGCTTTCGAGCAGTACTTC. Protein product: CASSETRLAFEQYF.

The rearrangement links TRBV5-1 to TRBJ2-7; TRBD1 matches at 9 bases. Losses at the gene ends were 3 bases for V and 4 bases for J; bases not matched to a gene: 8. CDR1 SGHRS and CDR2 YFSETQ come from the germline V gene. The CDR3 runs to 15 residues. The CDR3 loop reads CASSSTGDRAYEQYF. The CDR3 nucleotides read TGCGCCAGCAGCTCAACGGGGGACAGGGCGTACGAGCAGTACTTC. Filled out from reference TRBV5-1 and TRBJ2-7, the complete variable domain reads KAGVTQTPRYLIKTRGQQVTLSCSPISGHRSVSWYQQTPGQGLQFLFEYFSETQRNKGNFPGRFSGRQFSNSRSEMNVSTLELGDSALYLCASSSTGDRAYEQYFGPGTRLTVT.

CDR3 loop: CASSVRAGNSPLHF. The DNA for the CDR3 is TGTGCCAGCAGTGTGCGGGCCGGGAATTCACCCCTCCACTTT. J is TRBJ1-6 and V is TRBV2; D unresolved. CDR1 and CDR2 (germline): SNHLY, FYNNEI. The ends were cut back, 4 bases at V and 7 bases at J, with 11 bases in the middle. CDR3 length equals 14 residues.

This rearrangement joins TRBV9 to TRBJ2-2; D possibly matches TRBD1 or TRBD2 (5 bases each). The germline V and J ends were trimmed by 1 base and 2 bases, with 15 bases remaining between them. This CDR3 comprises 17 residues. Germline V lookup: CDR1 SGDLS, CDR2 YYNGEE. The CDR3 nucleotides are TGTGCCAGCAGCGTACGCCCCGGGGCAGCCAACACCGGGGAGCTGTTTTTT. This translates into CASSVRPGAANTGELFF.

The chain joins TRBV29-1 to TRBJ2-3, with TRBD2 matching over 9 bases. V shed 6 bases, J shed 9 bases, and the junction held 10 bases outside the gene matches. The CDR3 runs to 13 residues. Germline V gene sequence: CDR1 SQVTM, CDR2 ANQGSEA. CDR3 loop: CSVGGRAWVTQYF. The CDR3 DNA is TGCAGCGTAGGCGGGAGGGCCTGGGTCACGCAGTATTTT.

This clone showed up just once. Other DNA variants within this sample encode the same CDR3. The genes are TRBV29-1 and TRBJ2-3; D is possibly TRBD2 (5 bases). The CDR3 is 13 residues long. Between the trimmed V and J ends, which lost 2 bases and 0 bases, there was a span of 6 bases. Germline V gene lookup returns CDR1 SQVTM and CDR2 ANQGSEA. The CDR3 here is CSVEPGSTDTQYF. The CDR3 DNA is TGCAGCGTTGAACCGGGGAGCACAGATACGCAGTATTTT.

The chain is built from TRBV20-1 and TRBJ2-3; D is unresolved. Germline loops: CDR1 DFQATT, CDR2 SNEGSKA (reference sequence). This CDR3 region has 11 residues. Between the trimmed V and J ends, which lost 5 bases and 5 bases, there was a span of 8 bases. The CDR3, as DNA: TGCAGTGCTGCTCACGGAGATACGCAGTATTTT. Protein sequence: CSAAHGDTQYF.

V usage is TRBV5-1 and J usage is TRBJ2-7, with 13 bases fitting TRBD2. Looked up from germline, CDR1 is SGHRS and CDR2 is YFSETQ. This CDR3 is built from 17 residues. The trim removed 0 bases at V and 0 bases at J, leaving 3 bases unmatched. CDR3 DNA: TGCGCCAGCAGCTTGGGACTAGCGGGAGGAACCTCCTACGAGCAGTACTTC. Its translation: CASSLGLAGGTSYEQYF.

This chain links TRBV2 with TRBJ2-2; 8 bases are shared with TRBD2. Germline CDR1 is SNHLY and CDR2 is FYNNEI. After removal of 7 bases from V and 3 bases from J, the junction contained 4 bases not matched to a gene. The CDR3 consists of 14 residues. The CDR3: CASIGLAYTGELFF. DNA of the CDR3: TGTGCCAGCATTGGACTAGCATACACCGGGGAGCTGTTTTTT.

The chain employs TRBV15 and TRBJ2-7, with a possible D match to TRBD1 (5 bases). CDR3 length equals 14 residues. Between the trimmed V and J ends, which lost 0 bases and 6 bases, there was a span of 12 bases. Germline V gives CDR1 LNHNV, CDR2 YYDKDF (reference sequence). Here the CDR3 DNA reads TGTGCCACCAGCAGAGATCATCAGGGCAGCGAGCAGTACTTC. It specifies CATSRDHQGSEQYF.

The rearrangement links TRBV9 to TRBJ2-3, with D unclear. V lost 5 bases to trimming and J lost 0 bases, with 22 bases between them. The CDR3 consists of 18 residues. CDR1 SGDLS and CDR2 YYNGEE come from the germline V gene. Written as DNA, the CDR3 is TGTGCCAGCAGTCTTCTAGATCCGTCTACCCCTAGCACAGATACGCAGTATTTT. Translating it yields CASSLLDPSTPSTDTQYF. The variable domain in full, with the rest retrieved from reference TRBV9 and TRBJ2-3, is DSGVTQTPKHLITATGQRVTLRCSPRSGDLSVYWYQQSLDQGLQFLIQYYNGEERAKGNILERFSAQQFPDLHSELNLSSLELGDSALYFCASSLLDPSTPSTDTQYFGPGTRLTVL.

The gene calls are TRBV27 and TRBJ2-7; D uncertain. The V end was cut by 5 bases, the J end by 4 bases, with 18 bases between. Germline V gene data show CDR1 as MNHEY and CDR2 as SMNVEV (reference sequence). The CDR3 is 15 amino acids. The DNA of the CDR3 is TGTGCCAGCAGTCCGATAGCCGTAGGAACATACGAGCAGTACTTC. It codes for CASSPIAVGTYEQYF.

The J gene is TRBJ1-2, the V gene TRBV5-1, with unresolved D. Germline assignment: CDR1 SGHRS and CDR2 YFSETQ. V shed 1 base and J shed 0 bases, with 7 bases lying between them. This CDR3 region has 14 residues. CDR3: CASSLTVANYGYTF. Here the CDR3 DNA reads TGCGCCAGCAGCTTGACGGTTGCTAACTATGGCTACACCTTC.

This clone was observed once. The rearrangement uses TRBV29-1 and TRBJ2-5; tentative D call: TRBD2 (6 bases). Trimming left V 5 bases short and J 5 bases short, with 12 bases between. The V gene's germline CDR1 is SQVTM and CDR2 ANQGSEA. The CDR3 has 12 amino acids. The CDR3 reads CSVNSGVETQYF. CDR3 coding DNA: TGCAGCGTTAACTCGGGAGTGGAGACCCAGTACTTC.

V and J are TRBV19 and TRBJ2-7; tentatively, D is TRBD1 (6 bases). The germline V gene encodes CDR1 LNHDA and CDR2 SQIVND (reference sequence). The CDR3 contains 13 residues. Trimming took 5 bases from V and 4 from J, leaving 12 bases between them. The CDR3 DNA is TGTGCCAGTAGTCGACAGGCTGTTTACGAGCAGTACTTC. Its protein product is CASSRQAVYEQYF.

This clone was counted a single time. This chain joins TRBV4-2 and TRBJ2-7; no definite D call. Trimming cost V 0 bases and J 0 bases, with 21 bases left between them. CDR3 length equals 19 residues. Germline CDR1 and CDR2: LGHNA and YNFKEQ. The CDR3 DNA reads as TGTGCCAGCAGCCAAGATCGCAGTCGGAATCTCGAGAGCTCCTACGAGCAGTACTTC. Protein: CASSQDRSRNLESSYEQYF.

The chain is built from TRBV5-1 and TRBJ2-3; D is uncertain. CDR1 SGHRS and CDR2 YFSETQ come from the germline V gene. The CDR3 spans 15 residues. V gave up 4 bases and J gave up 1 base, with 13 bases separating them. The DNA of the CDR3 is TGCGCCAGCAGCCCCAGCCATTCTGGCACAGATACGCAGTATTTT. Translating it yields CASSPSHSGTDTQYF.

This clone has only one observation. This chain uses TRBV30 with TRBJ2-7; TRBD2 matches 9 bases. The CDR3 is made up of 16 amino acids. CDR1 and CDR2 (germline): GTSNPN, SVGIG (reference sequence). V lost 1 base and J lost 4; bases outside the gene matches: 11. The CDR3 bases are TGTGCCTGGAGTGCCGGAGCGGGAGGCCTCAGATACGAGCAGTACTTC. This encodes CAWSAGAGGLRYEQYF.